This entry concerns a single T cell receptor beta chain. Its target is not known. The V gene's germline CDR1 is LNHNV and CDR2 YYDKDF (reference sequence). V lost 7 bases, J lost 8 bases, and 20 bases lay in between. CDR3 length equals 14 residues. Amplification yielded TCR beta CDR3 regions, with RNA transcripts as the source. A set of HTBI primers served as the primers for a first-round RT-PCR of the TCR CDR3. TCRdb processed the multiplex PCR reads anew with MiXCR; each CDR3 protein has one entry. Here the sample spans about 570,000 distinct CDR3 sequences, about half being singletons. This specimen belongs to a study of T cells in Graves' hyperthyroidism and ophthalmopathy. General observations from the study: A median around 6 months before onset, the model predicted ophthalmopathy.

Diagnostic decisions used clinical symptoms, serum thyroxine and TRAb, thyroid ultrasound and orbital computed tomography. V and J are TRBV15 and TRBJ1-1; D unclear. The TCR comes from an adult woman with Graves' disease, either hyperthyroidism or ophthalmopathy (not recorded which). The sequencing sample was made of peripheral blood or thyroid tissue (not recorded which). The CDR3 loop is CATTMPRVSTEAFF. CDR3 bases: TGTGCCACCACCATGCCGAGGGTCTCCACCGAAGCTTTCTTT.